This T cell receptor beta chain was identified in a study of T-cell memory formation after mild COVID-19. Study outcomes and limitations: A second wave expanding day 15 to 37 was CD4+-biased; contracting clones were balanced. The pre-infection memory compartment contained some responding clones, suggesting cross-reactive memory joined.

In regard to this clonotype: Its target is unknown.

5'RACE primed from the constant segment yielded TCR alpha and TCR beta cDNA libraries bearing sample barcodes and UMIs. TCRdb independently ran MiXCR on the 5' RACE reads; one entry per CDR3 protein. The data show approximately 300,000 distinct CDR3 sequences, about 16% seen once. CDR1 and CDR2 (germline): LGHNA, YSLEER. The CDR3 has 15 amino acids. Deletions cut 0 bases from V and 0 bases from J, with 9 bases between. This TCR was recovered from a man between 18 and 35 years old who had mild COVID-19 (a few samples of this study predate the infection). Cell type and time point are not known. The chain joins TRBV4-3 to TRBJ2-7; D not resolved. The sample consisted of PBMCs or a T cell subset sorted from them (not recorded which). As DNA, the CDR3 is TGCGCCAGCAGCCAAGAAGTGATCGCCTCCTACGAGCAGTACTTC. Amino acids: CASSQEVIASYEQYF.